Following are 20 T cell receptor beta chains from one sample sequenced in a study of blood T cells in healthy people across ages. Combining a sample-barcoded 5' primer with a J-beta primer mix, a second PCR ran for 7 to 11 cycles. TCRdb ran MiXCR on the 5' RACE reads and lists one entry per CDR3 protein. The data show fewer than 1.5 million distinct CDR3 sequences, 42% seen once. Input material: blood. The receptors stem from a woman younger than 30 in good health.

This chain links TRBV7-9 with TRBJ2-7; D call uncertain. The CDR3 is made up of 14 amino acids. Germline V gene data show CDR1 as SEHNR and CDR2 as FQNEAQ (reference sequence). V lost 1 base and J 3 bases, leaving 10 bases between the germline ends. Here the CDR3 reads CASSLGIGNYEQYF. The CDR3 nucleotides are TGTGCCAGCAGCTTAGGGATAGGGAACTACGAGCAGTACTTC.

The V call is TRBV5-5, the J call TRBJ2-5; 9 bases are a match to TRBD2. V was clipped by 0 bases and J by 11 bases; unmatched bases: 11. The length of the CDR3 is 15 residues. Per germline, CDR1 SGHKS and CDR2 YYEKEE (reference sequence). CDR3 residues: CASSLVSGSFSEQYF. The DNA of the CDR3 is TGTGCCAGCAGCTTGGTTAGCGGGAGCTTCAGTGAGCAGTACTTC.

CDR3 in amino acids: CSAAQLGGEYYYEQYF. In nucleotides, the CDR3 is TGCAGTGCTGCTCAATTGGGGGGCGAATACTACTACGAGCAGTACTTC. The chain recombines TRBV20-1 with TRBJ2-5; possibly TRBD1 or TRBD2 for D (6 bases each). The J call may be mistaken, given a closer DNA end match to TRBJ2-7. Germline V gene data show CDR1 as DFQATT and CDR2 as SNEGSKA (reference sequence). There are 16 residues in the CDR3.

The rearrangement joins TRBV7-9 to TRBJ1-2, with TRBD1 matching 7 bases. Germline-derived CDR1 and CDR2 are SEHNR and FQNEAQ (reference sequence). The CDR3 spans 15 residues. Trimming took 5 bases from V and 1 from J; bases not matched to a gene: 7. CDR3 in amino acids: CASSLGQAFNYGYTF. DNA for the CDR3: TGTGCCAGCAGCCTTGGACAGGCATTTAACTATGGCTACACCTTC.

The chain recombines TRBV28 with TRBJ2-6, with 9 bases matching TRBD2. V lost 3 bases, J lost 2 bases, and 5 bases stayed unmatched. The CDR3 spans 17 residues. Germline loops: CDR1 MDHEN, CDR2 SYDVKM. In nucleotides, the CDR3 is TGTGCCAGCAGTTTCGGCGGGGGGGCGACTGGGGCCAACGTCCTGACTTTC. This gives the protein CASSFGGGATGANVLTF.

The chain uses TRBV12-3 or TRBV12-4 and TRBJ2-1; TRBD2 matches 8 bases. This CDR3 is 12 amino acids long. Losses at the gene ends were 7 bases for V and 9 bases for J; bases not matched to a gene: 5. CDR3 residues: CASNSLAGEQFF. The CDR3 region has the DNA TGTGCCAGCAACTCCCTAGCGGGTGAGCAGTTCTTC.

This clonotype has more than one count but fewer than ten. The CDR3 bases are TGTGCCAGCAGCCAAGGACTAGCGGGGGGCCTGACCGGGGAGCTGTTTTTT. Translated, it gives CASSQGLAGGLTGELFF. The chain is built from TRBV3-1 and TRBJ2-2; 13 bases match TRBD2. J lost 5 bases, V lost 1 base, and 4 bases had no gene match. Looked up from germline, CDR1 is LGHDT and CDR2 is YNNKEL (reference sequence). This CDR3 is 17 amino acids long.

The CDR3 bases are TGTGCCAGCAGCTTAACATTCGGACTAGCGGGAGTCACAGATACGCAGTATTTT. Protein: CASSLTFGLAGVTDTQYF. The chain uses TRBV7-9 and TRBJ2-3; TRBD2 matches at 13 bases. With 2 bases clipped from V and 2 bases from J, the junction kept 7 bases outside the gene matches. Per the germline V gene, CDR1 is SEHNR and CDR2 is FQNEAQ (reference sequence). This CDR3 has 18 residues.

The rearrangement uses TRBV6-1 and TRBJ2-1; perhaps TRBD1 as D (6 bases). Germline values: CDR1 MNHNS, CDR2 SASEGT. The V and J ends lost 3 bases and 1 base respectively, with 25 bases between them. The CDR3 has 20 residues. As DNA, the CDR3 is TGTGCCAGCAGTGATACGGCAGGAAAAGCGGAAGGGGGATCCTACAATGAGCAGTTCTTC. Translation: CASSDTAGKAEGGSYNEQFF.

The chain uses TRBV5-1 and TRBJ2-7; D is possibly TRBD2 (5 bases). This CDR3 is built from 13 residues. Deletions cut 4 bases from V and 3 bases from J, with 11 bases between. Per germline, CDR1 SGHRS and CDR2 YFSETQ. The CDR3 protein is CASSLGEYYEQYF. Here the CDR3 DNA reads TGCGCCAGCAGCCTCGGGGAATACTACGAGCAGTACTTC.

This clonotype was counted a few times. The gene calls are TRBV7-2 and TRBJ1-4, with 11 bases fitting TRBD1. V gave up 4 bases and J gave up 7 bases; unmatched junction bases: 11. The CDR3 spans 17 residues. The germline gives CDR1 SGHTA, CDR2 FQGNSA. CDR3 protein: CASSSGQGVRESEKLFF. The CDR3 region has the DNA TGTGCCAGCAGCTCGGGACAGGGGGTCCGCGAATCTGAAAAACTGTTTTTT.

The rearrangement links TRBV29-1 to TRBJ2-1; D gene ambiguous. The DNA end lines up better with TRBJ2-7; the J call may be wrong. The CDR3 extends over 11 amino acids. Germline V gene data show CDR1 as SQVTM and CDR2 as ANQGSEA. This CDR3 is CSGLGYNEQYF. As DNA, the CDR3 is TGCAGCGGCCTCGGGTACAATGAGCAGTACTTC.

This clonotype was recorded a few times. The chain combines TRBV10-3 with TRBJ2-7; 7 bases match TRBD1. The CDR3 is 14 residues long. V lost 6 bases to trimming and J lost 2 bases; unmatched junction nucleotides: 7. Germline CDR1 is ENHRY and CDR2 is SYGVKD. The CDR3: CAISPIGTAYEQYF. CDR3 DNA sequence: TGTGCCATCAGCCCTATCGGGACAGCCTACGAGCAGTACTTC.

For this clonotype: This may be a read error, as it is one base from a much larger clone. The V call is TRBV10-3, the J call TRBJ2-1; either TRBD1 or TRBD2 may supply D (7 bases each). Germline V CDR1 and CDR2: ENHRY, SYGVKD. V lost 10 bases to trimming and J lost 4 bases, with 23 bases between them. This CDR3 comprises 16 residues. CDR3 nucleotides: TGTGCCACCACCAGGGGGGAGGGTTTGGTATACAATGAGCAGTTCTTC. The encoded protein is CATTRGEGLVYNEQFF.

The sample holds a few counts of this clonotype. The rearrangement links TRBV20-1 to TRBJ2-5; D remains unclear. The germline V and J ends were trimmed by 3 bases and 3 bases, with 5 bases remaining between them. CDR1 DFQATT and CDR2 SNEGSKA come from the germline V gene (reference sequence). CDR3 size: 11 residues. CDR3 sequence (DNA): TGCAGTGCTAGCAATAAAGAGACCCAGTACTTC. This gives the protein CSASNKETQYF.

This chain joins TRBV12-3 or TRBV12-4 and TRBJ2-7, with unresolved D. This CDR3 spans 13 amino acids. V was cut by 1 base and J by 3 bases, with 7 bases left in between. CDR3 protein: CASSLGALYEQYF. CDR3 coding DNA: TGTGCCAGCAGTTTAGGGGCCCTCTACGAGCAGTACTTC.

The chain recombines TRBV9 with TRBJ2-3; D is ambiguous. There are 12 residues in the CDR3. The germline V gene encodes CDR1 SGDLS and CDR2 YYNGEE. The ends were cut back, 1 base at V and 6 bases at J, with 6 bases in the middle. This CDR3 reads CASSVFTDTQYF. The CDR3 DNA is TGTGCCAGCAGCGTATTCACGGATACGCAGTATTTT. Combining the CDR3 with reference TRBV9 and TRBJ2-3 gives the whole variable domain DSGVTQTPKHLITATGQRVTLRCSPRSGDLSVYWYQQSLDQGLQFLIQYYNGEERAKGNILERFSAQQFPDLHSELNLSSLELGDSALYFCASSVFTDTQYFGPGTRLTVL.

This clonotype has just a few counts. This chain joins TRBV12-3 or TRBV12-4 and TRBJ2-7; TRBD2 aligns across 10 bases. This CDR3 has 14 residues. The V segment lost 5 bases and the J segment 3 bases; nucleotides outside the gene matches: 4. CDR3 sequence: CASSQREGLYEQYF. CDR3 bases: TGTGCCAGCAGTCAGCGGGAGGGCCTCTACGAGCAGTACTTC.

The table lists this clonotype with a count of one. The V call is TRBV3-1, the J call TRBJ2-3; 8 nucleotides match TRBD1. The germline V gene has CDR1 LGHDT and CDR2 YNNKEL (reference sequence). The CDR3 contains 15 residues. Germline trimming cut 1 base from V and 5 bases from J; bases unmatched to any gene: 5. The CDR3, as DNA: TGTGCCAGCAGCCAAGTCACCAGGGGGCTAGATACGCAGTATTTT. This codes for CASSQVTRGLDTQYF.

This clonotype was observed at least ten times. The rearrangement uses TRBV5-1 and TRBJ2-7; TRBD2 aligns across 10 bases. From germline, CDR1 is SGHRS and CDR2 YFSETQ. The CDR3 sequence is 15 residues long. V lost 0 bases, J lost 3 bases, and 3 bases stayed unmatched. The CDR3 loop is CASSLVRTSGYEQYF. The CDR3, as DNA: TGCGCCAGCAGCTTGGTTCGGACTAGCGGCTACGAGCAGTACTTC.